A single sample is the source of the 17 T cell receptor beta chains below, sequenced in a study of T cell responses to AZD1222 COVID-19 vaccine. Clones were read by immunoSEQ multiplex PCR, and TCRdb kept only the in-frame ones, dropping some. The data hold fewer than 150,000 clones, with 93% observed a single time. Here the sequenced sample was peripheral blood, taken on day 0 of AZD1222 vaccination. The receptors were sampled from an adult in good health.

V and J are TRBV20-1 and TRBJ1-4, with D unresolved. Deletions cut 3 bases from V and 8 bases from J, with 13 bases between. Germline values: CDR1 DFQATT, CDR2 SNEGSKA (reference sequence). The CDR3 sequence is 13 residues long. CDR3 coding DNA: TGCAGTGCTAGTGTGACATTGGTAGAAAAACTGTTTTTT. It encodes CSASVTLVEKLFF.

The chain combines TRBV5-1 with TRBJ1-4; perhaps TRBD1 as D (6 bases). The V gene lost 3 bases and the J gene lost 7 bases, with 19 bases spanning the gap. CDR3 length equals 16 residues. CDR1 and CDR2 (germline): SGHRS, YFSETQ. CDR3 amino acids: CASSWGSGEGVEKLFF. The CDR3 DNA follows: TGCGCCAGCAGCTGGGGTTCAGGGGAGGGTGTTGAAAAACTGTTTTTT. The full variable domain, completed using reference TRBV5-1 and TRBJ1-4, is KAGVTQTPRYLIKTRGQQVTLSCSPISGHRSVSWYQQTPGQGLQFLFEYFSETQRNKGNFPGRFSGRQFSNSRSEMNVSTLELGDSALYLCASSWGSGEGVEKLFFGSGTQLSVL.

The chain couples TRBV7-2 to TRBJ2-3, with TRBD2 matching over 8 bases. V lost 6 bases to trimming and J lost 8 bases; unmatched junction nucleotides: 16. The CDR3 loop spans 16 amino acids. Germline loops: CDR1 SGHTA, CDR2 FQGNSA. CDR3 sequence (DNA): TGTGCCAGCAGTGGACGAGCGGGGGCCGCCGGTGGTACGCAGTATTTT. Protein: CASSGRAGAAGGTQYF.

The chain joins TRBV4-2 to TRBJ2-3; tentatively, D is TRBD2 (6 bases). Germline loops: CDR1 LGHNA, CDR2 YNFKEQ. V was clipped by 1 base and J by 0 bases, with 11 bases between them. The length of the CDR3 is 16 residues. This CDR3 reads CASSQALSGSTDTQYF. CDR3 sequence (DNA): TGTGCCAGCAGCCAAGCCCTTAGCGGTAGCACAGATACGCAGTATTTT.

The chain is built from TRBV5-1 and TRBJ2-7; TRBD1 might be the D (6 bases). Germline V lookup: CDR1 SGHRS, CDR2 YFSETQ. CDR3 size: 14 residues. V lost 0 bases and J 7 bases, leaving 14 bases between the germline ends. In DNA form, the CDR3 reads TGCGCCAGCAGCTTGGGACAGGCTTCTATGGAGCAGTACTTC. Translating gives CASSLGQASMEQYF.

The chain uses TRBV6-6 and TRBJ1-2; 9 bases align to TRBD1. The CDR3 extends over 16 amino acids. Unmatched junction bases numbered 13, after V lost 7 bases and J lost 4 bases. Per the germline V gene, CDR1 is MNHNY and CDR2 is SVGAGI (reference sequence). The CDR3 loop reads CASNPPGTGNGYGYTF. The CDR3 DNA follows: TGTGCCAGCAACCCCCCGGGGACAGGGAACGGCTATGGCTACACCTTC.

This chain uses TRBV6-5 with TRBJ1-1; D is possibly TRBD1 (5 bases). Germline CDR1 reads MNHEY; CDR2 reads SVGAGI. The CDR3 covers 16 residues. Trimming left V 0 bases short and J 4 bases short, with 15 bases between. CDR3 nucleotides: TGTGCCAGCAGTTACTCGATGACCGCGGGGGGCACTGAAGCTTTCTTT. Amino acid sequence: CASSYSMTAGGTEAFF.

J is TRBJ2-1 and V is TRBV18, with 10 bases fitting TRBD1. This CDR3 is 15 amino acids long. The V gene end was trimmed by 6 bases and the J gene end by 2 bases; junction bases not matched to a gene: 4. In germline, CDR1 is KGHSH, CDR2 LQKENI. This CDR3 reads CASSSDRGAYNEQFF. The CDR3 DNA follows: TGTGCCAGCTCGTCGGACAGGGGGGCCTACAATGAGCAGTTCTTC.

This clone came up once. The chain joins TRBV7-6 to TRBJ2-7; D could derive from TRBD1 or TRBD2 (6 bases each). This CDR3 region has 15 residues. The V gene lost 0 bases and the J gene lost 1 base, with 10 bases spanning the gap. CDR1 SGHVS and CDR2 FNYEAQ come from the germline V gene. In DNA form, the CDR3 reads TGTGCCAGCAGCTTAGCGGGGGGCCCTTCCTACGAGCAGTACTTC. It is translated as CASSLAGGPSYEQYF.

J is TRBJ2-5 and V is TRBV5-1; D is undetermined. In germline, CDR1 is SGHRS, CDR2 YFSETQ. This CDR3 region has 15 residues. The V end was cut by 2 bases, the J end by 5 bases, with 16 bases between. The CDR3 DNA reads TGCGCCAGCAGCTTTCCGGGTATCACGATCGAGACCCAGTACTTC. This encodes CASSFPGITIETQYF.

The chain combines TRBV10-1 with TRBJ1-2, with D perhaps TRBD1 (5 bases). This CDR3 region has 13 residues. Trimming shortened V by 5 bases and J by 1 base, and 8 bases separated the two germline ends. The germline CDR1 and CDR2 sequences are WNHNN and SYGVQD (reference sequence). The CDR3 protein is CASSKGHNYGYTF. For the CDR3, the DNA is TGCGCCAGCAGTAAGGGGCATAACTATGGCTACACCTTC.

This clone was counted a few times. The J gene is TRBJ1-1, the V gene TRBV6-6, with D hard to call. Trimming left V 7 bases short and J 1 base short, with 19 bases between. CDR1 MNHNY and CDR2 SVGAGI come from the germline V gene (reference sequence). This CDR3 has 16 residues. The CDR3 sequence is CASNPTSGGGNTEAFF. CDR3 in DNA: TGTGCCAGCAACCCAACGTCAGGTGGAGGGAACACTGAAGCTTTCTTT.

The chain has TRBV6-1 and TRBJ1-3; D gene ambiguous. Germline CDR1 and CDR2: MNHNS and SASEGT. V was shortened by 4 bases and J by 0 bases, with 16 bases between the two germline ends. This CDR3 contains 17 residues. The CDR3 DNA reads as TGTGCCAGCAGTGCCCTCTTGGGGTGGGCCTCTGGAAACACCATATATTTT. It translates to CASSALLGWASGNTIYF.

The rearrangement links TRBV10-3 to TRBJ2-7, with 11 bases lining up with TRBD1. Per the germline V gene, CDR1 is ENHRY and CDR2 is SYGVKD. V trimming: 1 base; J trimming: 4 bases; junction bases outside the gene matches: 3. CDR3 size: 15 residues. CDR3 loop: CAISELGTGGYEQYF. As DNA, the CDR3 is TGTGCCATCAGTGAGTTAGGGACAGGGGGTTACGAGCAGTACTTC.

The gene calls are TRBV4-1 and TRBJ1-6; 7 bases agree with TRBD1. Germline-derived CDR1 and CDR2 are MGHRA and YSYEKL. The CDR3 contains 14 residues. V shed 5 bases, J shed 8 bases, and the junction held 6 bases outside the gene matches. CDR3 sequence (DNA): TGCGCCAGCAGCTACGGGACAGAGCATTCACCCCTCCACTTT. This codes for CASSYGTEHSPLHF.

J is TRBJ2-7 and V is TRBV6-6; D perhaps matches TRBD1 (5 bases). The CDR3 spans 14 residues. Between the trimmed V and J ends, which lost 8 bases and 0 bases, there was a span of 14 bases. Germline CDR1 reads MNHNY; CDR2 reads SVGAGI (reference sequence). The CDR3 DNA follows: TGTGCCAGCGCGACAGCCGCACACTCCTACGAGCAGTACTTC. It encodes CASATAAHSYEQYF.

This rearrangement joins TRBV2 to TRBJ1-2; D possibly corresponds to TRBD1 (5 bases). V was clipped by 7 bases and J by 5 bases, with 17 bases between them. The CDR3 loop spans 14 amino acids. The germline CDR1 and CDR2 sequences are SNHLY and FYNNEI. CDR3 sequence (DNA): TGTGCCAGCATGGCGGGGGGATTGAGTTATGGCTACACCTTC. Its protein product is CASMAGGLSYGYTF.